A single T cell receptor beta chain is shown here with its context. Its specific antigen is unknown. No base quality values were provided; no much bigger clone lies one nucleotide off. The CDR3 has 16 amino acids, counting the end cysteine and phenylalanine. The DNA shown is the 48-base CDR3, in frame from base 1. The germline V gene sets CDR1 to MGHRA and CDR2 to YSYEKL. Cut back by 4 bases and 4 bases, the V and J ends lie 20 bases apart. This specimen comes from a study of T cell changes during pregnancy in multiple sclerosis (dated by TCRdb to between 2018 and 2021). Regarding the study in general: In women with multiple sclerosis, the researchers looked at how the T cell repertoire shifted as pregnancy progressed.

Library preparation used the immunoSEQ multiplex PCR assay. Here the immuneACCESS table is served through TCRdb, limited to in-frame sequences with V and J called. Missing clones are a known gap in these copies; in checked studies unresolved V genes cover under half, and the rest lacks a known reason. The sample contains tens of thousands of clones, approximately 90% of them found a single time. 0.39% of the sample goes to the ten largest clones. The TCR sequence derives from a female donor with multiple sclerosis, enrolled in a pregnancy study. In this chain, TRBV4-1 is recombined with TRBJ2-7, with an unclear D gene assignment. Specimen: CD4+ T cells from peripheral blood mononuclear cells, collected after pregnancy. CDR3 loop: CASSLSYPTQSYEQYF. The nucleotide sequence is TGCGCCAGCAGCCTCAGTTACCCCACCCAATCATACGAGCAGTACTTC.